This T cell receptor (beta chain) was captured in a study of blood T cell repertoires in COVID-19. For the study at large: COVID-19 samples collected from the United States, Italy and Spain covered acute and convalescent phases. From T cells, B-cell-depleted T cells, or PBMCs came the material, which was cDNA or gDNA.

In the authors' methods: The assay estimated nucleated cells by amplifying reference gene primers. Data came from immunoSEQ multiplex PCR; TCRdb stores just in-frame clones and leaves some out. D and trimming come from the DNA, and the V and J calls and clone size come from that table. The data contain fewer than 70,000 clones, 60% to 85% of them singletons. The CDR3 contains 14 residues. Germline V gene data show CDR1 as SGHDT and CDR2 as YYEEEE. V lost 3 bases and J lost 2; bases outside the gene matches: 5. The sequenced material came from peripheral blood. The V gene is TRBV5-6, the J gene TRBJ2-7; TRBD2 matches at 7 bases. The clonotype was recovered from a human donor in a cohort sampled during active COVID-19. CDR3 amino acids: CASSWTSSAYEQYF. The CDR3 nucleotides read TGTGCCAGCAGCTGGACTAGTAGCGCCTACGAGCAGTACTTC.